The 12 T cell receptor beta chains below were found in one sample sequenced in a study of beta chain features in type 1 diabetes. General study results and limits: Shortening of TCRB CDR3s, moderate but significant, appeared in all four CD4+ subsets of Type 1 diabetes patients.

These receptors have no identified antigens. Expressed TCRB transcripts were sequenced because the isolated RNA had all been reverse transcribed beforehand. TCRdb's copy holds only in-frame clones and misses some; the assay was immunoSEQ multiplex PCR. Among hundreds of thousands of clones listed, about 14% were seen once. Material: naive CD4+ T cells from blood. These receptors were taken from a man aged 18 to 30 with type 1 diabetes.

V gene TRBV28 combines with J gene TRBJ1-4; 9 bases line up with TRBD1. Trimming removed 6 bases from V and 5 bases from J; junction bases left unmatched: 4. The CDR3 is 14 amino acids. Germline CDR1 and CDR2: MDHEN and SYDVKM. Written as DNA, the CDR3 is TGTGCCAGCAGCTGGGGACAGGGAAATGAAAAACTGTTTTTT. Encoded protein: CASSWGQGNEKLFF.

This chain uses TRBV7-2 with TRBJ1-2, with 9 bases that match TRBD1. Trimming cost V 0 bases and J 3 bases; bases outside gene matches: 2. The CDR3 spans 15 residues. Germline CDR1 reads SGHTA; CDR2 reads FQGNSA. Written as DNA, the CDR3 is TGTGCCAGCAGCTTAGCCGGGACAGGGTACTATGGCTACACCTTC. Protein sequence: CASSLAGTGYYGYTF.

The chain is built from TRBV7-9 and TRBJ2-7, with D tentatively TRBD1 (6 bases). Trimming took 2 bases from V and 6 from J, leaving 14 bases between them. CDR3 size: 14 residues. The germline V gene encodes CDR1 SEHNR and CDR2 FQNEAQ (reference sequence). The CDR3 sequence is CASSLSGDASEQYF. In DNA, the CDR3 is TGTGCCAGCAGCTTATCAGGGGACGCCAGCGAGCAGTACTTC.

This clone has more than one count but fewer than ten. This sequence joins TRBV30 and TRBJ2-1; 8 bases match TRBD2. V was clipped by 1 base and J by 5 bases; unmatched bases: 10. The CDR3 runs to 16 residues. Per the germline V gene, CDR1 is GTSNPN and CDR2 is SVGIG (reference sequence). The CDR3 DNA reads as TGTGCCTGGAGTGGGATAACTAGCGGCTTTCACAATGAGCAGTTCTTC. Translation: CAWSGITSGFHNEQFF.

The chain uses TRBV7-9 and TRBJ2-7; 8 nucleotides align to TRBD2. The CDR3 consists of 14 residues. Losses at the gene ends were 0 bases for V and 6 bases for J; bases not matched to a gene: 4. CDR1 is SEHNR, CDR2 FQNEAQ, per germline (reference sequence). CDR3 residues: CASSLALTSGEQYF. CDR3 bases: TGTGCCAGCAGCTTAGCCCTCACTAGCGGCGAGCAGTACTTC. Full variable domain (remainder filled in from reference TRBV7-9 and TRBJ2-7): DTGVSQNPRHKITKRGQNVTFRCDPISEHNRLYWYRQTLGQGPEFLTYFQNEAQLEKSRLLSDRFSAERPKGSFSTLEIQRTEQGDSAMYLCASSLALTSGEQYFGPGTRLTVT.

The genes are TRBV7-2 and TRBJ2-7, with no clear D. Germline lookup yields CDR1 SGHTA and CDR2 FQGNSA. The germline V and J ends were trimmed by 3 bases and 6 bases, with 9 bases remaining between them. The length of the CDR3 is 12 residues. The CDR3 nucleotides read TGTGCCAGCAGCTTTCAGGTCCGCGAGCAGTACTTC. Translation gives CASSFQVREQYF.

The V gene is TRBV29-1, the J gene TRBJ2-7; either TRBD1 or TRBD2 may fit D (6 bases each). Germline CDR1 is SQVTM and CDR2 is ANQGSEA. The V end lost 6 bases, the J end lost 3 bases, and 12 bases lay between the germline ends. The CDR3 loop spans 12 amino acids. CDR3 region: CSVGGTYYEQYF. The CDR3, as DNA: TGCAGCGTAGGCGGGACATACTACGAGCAGTACTTC.

The rearrangement links TRBV5-1 to TRBJ2-5; TRBD1 is a possible D gene (5 bases). CDR1 is SGHRS and CDR2 is YFSETQ in the germline V gene. Trimming left V 4 bases short and J 5 bases short, with 18 bases between. The CDR3 runs to 15 residues. The CDR3 DNA sequence: TGCGCCAGCAGCGAGACCAGGGTCGGATGGGAGACCCAGTACTTC. Amino acid sequence: CASSETRVGWETQYF.

This clone appeared a few times. The chain is built from TRBV2 and TRBJ1-5; D unclear. The V and J ends lost 7 bases and 1 base respectively, with 8 bases between them. Germline V gives CDR1 SNHLY, CDR2 FYNNEI. This CDR3 comprises 13 residues. The DNA for the CDR3 is TGTGCCAGCACCCTCGAGAGCAATCAGCCCCAGCATTTT. This translates into CASTLESNQPQHF.

In its sample, this clone was seen a few times. V is TRBV28 and J is TRBJ2-1; 8 bases fit TRBD2. Per germline, CDR1 MDHEN and CDR2 SYDVKM. Losses at the gene ends were 1 base for V and 4 bases for J; bases not matched to a gene: 3. This CDR3 contains 15 residues. The CDR3 DNA is TGTGCCAGCAGTTTATTCGCTAGCGGGTACAATGAGCAGTTCTTC. Encoded protein: CASSLFASGYNEQFF.

Only a few counts were recorded for this clone. The CDR3 sequence is CASSFQGGQPQHF. DNA of the CDR3: TGTGCCAGCAGCTTCCAGGGGGGTCAGCCCCAGCATTTT. V gene TRBV13 combines with J gene TRBJ1-5; 7 bases match TRBD1. The CDR3 is 13 residues long. Germline values: CDR1 PRHDT, CDR2 FYEKMQ (reference sequence). The V segment lost 3 bases and the J segment 6 bases; nucleotides outside the gene matches: 2.

This clone has only a few counts. This chain uses TRBV28 with TRBJ1-2, with TRBD1 matching 10 bases. The junction had 5 bases not matched to a gene; V was cut back by 3 bases and J by 7 bases. The CDR3 consists of 14 residues. The V gene's germline CDR1 is MDHEN and CDR2 SYDVKM. The CDR3 coding sequence is TGTGCCAGCAGTTTGAGACAGGGGGCGCGTGGCTACACCTTC. It yields the protein CASSLRQGARGYTF.